The source of this TCR beta chain is a study of control samples from healthy donors and cancer patients. In germline, CDR1 is KGHSH, CDR2 LQKENI. The CDR3 has 17 residues. With 4 bases removed from V and 0 bases from J, the gap between germline ends came to 15 bases. TCRdb's copy holds only in-frame clones and misses some; the assay was immunoSEQ multiplex PCR. The table has 40,000 to 50,000 clones, roughly 92% seen once. The rearrangement uses TRBV18 and TRBJ2-2, with D possibly TRBD1 on 6 matching bases. The sample comprised PBMCs. The sequence was collected from a woman aged 45-65 years with head and neck cancer. The CDR3 region is CASSLLPGHSNTGELFF. The CDR3 nucleotides are TGTGCCAGCTCACTCTTACCGGGACACTCGAACACCGGGGAGCTGTTTTTT.